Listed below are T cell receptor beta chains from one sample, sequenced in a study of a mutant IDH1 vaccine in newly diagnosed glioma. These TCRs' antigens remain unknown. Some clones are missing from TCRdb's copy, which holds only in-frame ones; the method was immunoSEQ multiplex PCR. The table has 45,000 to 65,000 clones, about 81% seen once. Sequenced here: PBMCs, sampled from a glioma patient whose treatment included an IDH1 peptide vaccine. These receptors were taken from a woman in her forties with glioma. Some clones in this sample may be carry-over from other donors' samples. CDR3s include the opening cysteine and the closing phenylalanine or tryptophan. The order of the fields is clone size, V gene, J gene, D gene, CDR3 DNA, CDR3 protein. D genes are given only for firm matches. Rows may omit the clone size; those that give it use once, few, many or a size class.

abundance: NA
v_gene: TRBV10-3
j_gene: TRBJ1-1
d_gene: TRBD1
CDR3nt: TGTGCCATCAGTGACCCTTACGACAGGGAGTCTGAAGCTTTCTTT
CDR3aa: CAISDPYDRESEAFF

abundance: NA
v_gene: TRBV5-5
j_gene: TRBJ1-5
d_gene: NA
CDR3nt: TGTGCCAGCAGCTTGGGCCCGGGGAATCAGCCCCAGCATTTT
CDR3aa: CASSLGPGNQPQHF

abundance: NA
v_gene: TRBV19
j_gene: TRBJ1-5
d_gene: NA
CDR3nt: TGTGCCACTAGCCTGATGTCTAGCAATCAGCCCCAGCATTTT
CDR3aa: CATSLMSSNQPQHF

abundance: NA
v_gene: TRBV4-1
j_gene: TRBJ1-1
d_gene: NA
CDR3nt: TGCGCCAGCAGTCGCCTCGACGGGGCGGCTTTCTTT
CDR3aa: CASSRLDGAAFF

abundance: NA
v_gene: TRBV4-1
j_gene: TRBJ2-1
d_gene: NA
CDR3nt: TGCGCCAGCAGCCAAGATGGTGTGTGGCAGTTCTTC
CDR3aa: CASSQDGVWQFF

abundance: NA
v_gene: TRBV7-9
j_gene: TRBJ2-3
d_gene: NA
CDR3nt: TGTGCCAGCAGCCCTGGCGCAGATACGCAGTATTTT
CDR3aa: CASSPGADTQYF

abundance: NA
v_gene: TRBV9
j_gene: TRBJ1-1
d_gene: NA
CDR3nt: TGTGCCAGCAGCCCTCAGGGGCTATCGTATGGGAACACTGAAGCTTTCTTT
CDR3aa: CASSPQGLSYGNTEAFF

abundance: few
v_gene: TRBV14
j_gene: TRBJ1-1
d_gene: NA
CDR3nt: TGTGCCAGCAGCCAAGACTGGGGGGACACTGAAGCTTTCTTT
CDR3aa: CASSQDWGDTEAFF

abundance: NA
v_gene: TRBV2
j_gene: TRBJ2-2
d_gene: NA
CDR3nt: TGTGCCAGCACGGGACAGAACACCGGGGAGCTGTTTTTT
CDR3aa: CASTGQNTGELFF

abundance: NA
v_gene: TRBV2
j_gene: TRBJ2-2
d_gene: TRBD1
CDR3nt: TGTGCCAGCAAAAGAACAGGGGCGGCCGGGGAGCTGTTTTTT
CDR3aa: CASKRTGAAGELFF

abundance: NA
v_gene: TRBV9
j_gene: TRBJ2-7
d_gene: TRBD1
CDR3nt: TGTGCCAGCAGCGTAGAGGGACAGGGGTACGAGCAGTACTTC
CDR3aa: CASSVEGQGYEQYF

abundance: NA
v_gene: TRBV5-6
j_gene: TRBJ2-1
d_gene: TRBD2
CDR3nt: TGTGCCAGCAGCCCCTCCCTAGCGGGGCCGGGTAGTGAGCAGTTCTTC
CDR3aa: CASSPSLAGPGSEQFF

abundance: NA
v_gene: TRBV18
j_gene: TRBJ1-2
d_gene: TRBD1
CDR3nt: TGTGCCAGCTCTCCCACAGGGACAGGCTATGGCTACACCTTC
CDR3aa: CASSPTGTGYGYTF

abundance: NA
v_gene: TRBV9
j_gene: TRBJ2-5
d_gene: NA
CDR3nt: TGTGCCAGCAGCGTAGATTTGAGGTCTCAAGAGACCCAGTACTTC
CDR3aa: CASSVDLRSQETQYF

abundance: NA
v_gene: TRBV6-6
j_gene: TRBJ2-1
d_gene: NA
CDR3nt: TGTGCCAGCAGAAGATCCGGGACCCCCGCCAATGAGCAGTTCTTC
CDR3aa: CASRRSGTPANEQFF

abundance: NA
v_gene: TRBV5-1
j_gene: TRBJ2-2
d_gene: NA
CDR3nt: TGCGCCAGCAGCTTCGGCAGGGCGAACACCGGGGAGCTGTTTTTT
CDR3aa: CASSFGRANTGELFF

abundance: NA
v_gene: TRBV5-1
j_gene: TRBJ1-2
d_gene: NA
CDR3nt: TGCGCCAGCAGCTTAAATGCTAACTATGGCTACACCTTC
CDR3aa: CASSLNANYGYTF

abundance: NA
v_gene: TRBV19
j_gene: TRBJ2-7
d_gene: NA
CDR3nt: TGTGCCAGTAGTATTACCTACGAAGCCTACGAGCAGTACTTC
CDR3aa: CASSITYEAYEQYF

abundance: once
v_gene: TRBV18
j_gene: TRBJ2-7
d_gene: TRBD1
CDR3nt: TGTGCCAGCTCTCAACTCCAACCGGGACAGGGCTCTGACGAGCAGTACTTC
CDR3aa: CASSQLQPGQGSDEQYF

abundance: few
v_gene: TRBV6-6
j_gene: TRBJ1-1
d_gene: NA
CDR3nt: TGTGCCACGGACCGTGAAGCTTTCTTT
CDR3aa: CATDREAFF

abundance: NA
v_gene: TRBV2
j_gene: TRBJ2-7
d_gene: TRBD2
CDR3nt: TGTGCCAGCAGTGAAGGCGGGGGAACTACCTACGAGCAGTACTTC
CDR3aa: CASSEGGGTTYEQYF

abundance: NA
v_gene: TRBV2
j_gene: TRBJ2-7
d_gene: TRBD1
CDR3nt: TGTGCCAGCAGGAGGGAACAGGGGGCGGGCGAGCAGTACTTC
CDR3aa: CASRREQGAGEQYF

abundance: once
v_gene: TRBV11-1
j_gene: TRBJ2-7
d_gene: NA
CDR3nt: TGTGCCAGCAGCTTGTCCCTCTACGAGCAGTACTTC
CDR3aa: CASSLSLYEQYF

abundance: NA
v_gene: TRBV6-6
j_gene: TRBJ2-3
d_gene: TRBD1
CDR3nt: TGTGCCAGCAGCCAGGACAGGGTTGGAGATACGCAGTATTTT
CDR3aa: CASSQDRVGDTQYF

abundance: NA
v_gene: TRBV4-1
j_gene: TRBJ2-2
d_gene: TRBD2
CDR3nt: TGCGCCAGCAGCCATCCCAGCACGGGGGGGCCGGCCACCGGGGAGCTGTTTTTT
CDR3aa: CASSHPSTGGPATGELFF

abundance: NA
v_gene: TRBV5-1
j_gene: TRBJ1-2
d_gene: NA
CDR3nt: TGCGCCAGCAGCCACAACCCCCCCTATGGCTACACCTTC
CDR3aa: CASSHNPPYGYTF

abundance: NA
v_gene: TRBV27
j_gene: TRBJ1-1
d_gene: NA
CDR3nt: TGTGCCAGCAGTTTAGTCGCAGACCATTCGAACACTGAAGCTTTCTTT
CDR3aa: CASSLVADHSNTEAFF

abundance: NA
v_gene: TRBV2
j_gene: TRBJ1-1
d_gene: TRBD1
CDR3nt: TGTGCCAGCAGTACCGGGACAGGGAGGCGAATGAACACTGAAGCTTTCTTT
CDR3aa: CASSTGTGRRMNTEAFF

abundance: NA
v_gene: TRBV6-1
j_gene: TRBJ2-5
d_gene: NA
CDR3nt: TGTGCCAGCAGGGTTGGGGATGGGACCCAGTACTTC
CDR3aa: CASRVGDGTQYF

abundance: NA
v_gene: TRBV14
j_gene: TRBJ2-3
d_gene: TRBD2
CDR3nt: TGTGCCAGCAGCTCTCCCCGGGGGGGCAACACAGATACGCAGTATTTT
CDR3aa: CASSSPRGGNTDTQYF

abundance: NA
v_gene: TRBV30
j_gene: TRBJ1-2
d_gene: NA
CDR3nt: TGTGCCTGGAGTCAGGGCCCCCCGGTTGGCTACACCTTC
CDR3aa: CAWSQGPPVGYTF

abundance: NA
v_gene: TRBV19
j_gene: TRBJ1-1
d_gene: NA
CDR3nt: TGTGCCAGTAGTATAGGAGGGGGCACTGAAGCTTTCTTT
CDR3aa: CASSIGGGTEAFF

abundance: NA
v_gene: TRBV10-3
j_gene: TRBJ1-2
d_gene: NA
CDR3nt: TGTGCCATCAGTGTGACACCGGACAGAGCGGCCTATGGCTACACCTTC
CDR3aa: CAISVTPDRAAYGYTF

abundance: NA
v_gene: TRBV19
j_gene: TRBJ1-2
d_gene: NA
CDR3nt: TGTGCCAGTAGTATGGCGGCAACTAACTATGGCTACACCTTC
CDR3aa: CASSMAATNYGYTF

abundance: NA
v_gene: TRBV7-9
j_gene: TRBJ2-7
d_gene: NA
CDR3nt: TGTGCCAGCAGCTTAAGAGGGAACAGACCCTACGAGCAGTACTTC
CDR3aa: CASSLRGNRPYEQYF

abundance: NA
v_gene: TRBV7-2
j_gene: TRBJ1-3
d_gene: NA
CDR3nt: TGTGCCAGCAGCATGGCCGCCTCAGGGTTCGGAAACACCATATATTTT
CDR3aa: CASSMAASGFGNTIYF

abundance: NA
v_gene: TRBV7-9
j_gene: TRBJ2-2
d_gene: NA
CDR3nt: TGTGCCAGCAGCTTAGTCGCAGGGAACACCGGGGAGCTGTTTTTT
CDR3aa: CASSLVAGNTGELFF